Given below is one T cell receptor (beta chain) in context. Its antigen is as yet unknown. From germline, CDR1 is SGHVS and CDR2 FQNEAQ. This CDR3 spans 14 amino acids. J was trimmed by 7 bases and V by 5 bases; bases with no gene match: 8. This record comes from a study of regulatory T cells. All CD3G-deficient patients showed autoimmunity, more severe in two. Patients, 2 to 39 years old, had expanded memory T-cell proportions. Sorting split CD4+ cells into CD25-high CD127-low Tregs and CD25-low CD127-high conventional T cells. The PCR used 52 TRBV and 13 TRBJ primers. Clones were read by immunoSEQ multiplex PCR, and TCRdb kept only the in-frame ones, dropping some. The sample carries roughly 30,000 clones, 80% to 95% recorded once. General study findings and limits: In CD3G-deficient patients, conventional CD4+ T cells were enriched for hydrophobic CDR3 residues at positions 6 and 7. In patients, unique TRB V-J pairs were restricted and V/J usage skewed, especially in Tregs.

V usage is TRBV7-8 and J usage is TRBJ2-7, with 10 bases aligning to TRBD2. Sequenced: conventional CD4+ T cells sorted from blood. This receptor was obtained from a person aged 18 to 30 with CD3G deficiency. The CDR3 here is CASSALAGVGEQYF. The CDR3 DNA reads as TGTGCCAGCAGCGCGCTAGCGGGGGTCGGGGAGCAGTACTTC.